This entry lists 13 T cell receptor beta chains sequenced from one sample in a study of CD8 T cells in Susac syndrome. Reverse transcription used about 0.45 to 1 ug RNA and random hexamers. TCRdb passed the immunoSEQ multiplex PCR reads through MiXCR, listing each CDR3 protein once. The table lists 150,000 to 200,000 distinct CDR3 sequences, about 95% of them singletons, with approximately 0.1% in the top ten. Sequencing used CD4+ T cells from PBMCs. Every receptor here comes from a human donor in good health.

The chain carries TRBV3-1 and TRBJ1-2; possible D gene TRBD1, 6 bases. Trimming removed 5 bases at V and 4 bases at J, with 14 bases between. The CDR3 extends over 14 amino acids. The germline CDR1 and CDR2 sequences are LGHDT and YNNKEL (reference sequence). As DNA, the CDR3 is TGTGCCAGCAGCTCTCGTGAAGGGGGCTATGGCTACACCTTC. It codes for CASSSREGGYGYTF.

In its sample, this clonotype was seen once. The chain uses TRBV14 and TRBJ2-2; a possible D gene is TRBD1 (5 bases). The CDR3 runs 13 residues. V was clipped by 4 bases and J by 7 bases, with 10 bases between them. Germline V gene data show CDR1 as SGHDN and CDR2 as FVKESK. The CDR3: CASSLKGFGELFF. DNA of the CDR3: TGTGCCAGCAGCCTGAAGGGGTTCGGGGAGCTGTTTTTT. Supplemented by reference TRBV14 and TRBJ2-2, the full variable domain reads EAGVTQFPSHSVIEKGQTVTLRCDPISGHDNLYWYRRVMGKEIKFLLHFVKESKQDESGMPNNRFLAERTGGTYSTLKVQPAELEDSGVYFCASSLKGFGELFFGEGSRLTVL.

J is TRBJ2-5 and V is TRBV20-1, with D possibly TRBD2 on 6 matching bases. CDR1 and CDR2 (germline): DFQATT, SNEGSKA (reference sequence). Trimming shortened V by 6 bases and J by 1 base, and 12 bases separated the two germline ends. This CDR3 has 13 amino acids. The CDR3 protein is CSAALLAQETQYF. CDR3 DNA: TGCAGTGCGGCGCTACTAGCCCAAGAGACCCAGTACTTC.

V usage is TRBV29-1 and J usage is TRBJ1-5; possibly TRBD1 for D (6 bases). CDR1 and CDR2 from the germline V gene are SQVTM and ANQGSEA. This CDR3 has 13 residues. Trimming pared 4 bases from V and 4 bases from J, leaving 11 bases between. This CDR3 is CSVGGGPNQPQHF. The CDR3 nucleotides read TGCAGCGTTGGGGGGGGGCCTAATCAGCCCCAGCATTTT.

The sample holds one count of this clonotype. V usage is TRBV12-3 or TRBV12-4 and J usage is TRBJ1-5, with unresolved D. CDR3 size: 15 residues. Trimming took 0 bases from V and 7 from J, leaving 13 bases between them. CDR3 sequence (DNA): TGTGCCAGCAGTTTAGCAGGAGGGTCCGGGCAGCCCCAGCATTTT. Translating gives CASSLAGGSGQPQHF.

CDR3 sequence reads: CASSQDTAGELFF. For the CDR3, the DNA is TGCGCCAGCAGCCAAGATACCGCCGGGGAGCTGTTTTTT. This rearrangement joins TRBV4-3 to TRBJ2-2; D remains ambiguous. Per germline, CDR1 LGHNA and CDR2 YSLEER. This CDR3 contains 13 residues. V was shortened by 0 bases and J by 6 bases, with 5 bases between the two germline ends.

V usage is TRBV3-1 and J usage is TRBJ2-5; D is possibly TRBD2 (5 bases). V was clipped by 0 bases and J by 7 bases, with 6 bases between them. The CDR3 covers 12 residues. In germline, CDR1 is LGHDT, CDR2 YNNKEL (reference sequence). The CDR3 reads CASSQERATQYF. CDR3 DNA: TGTGCCAGCAGCCAAGAGCGGGCGACCCAGTACTTC.

V usage is TRBV5-4 and J usage is TRBJ2-7; D gene unclear. The CDR3 runs 12 residues. The V gene lost 0 bases and the J gene lost 3 bases, with 4 bases spanning the gap. Looked up from germline, CDR1 is SGHNT and CDR2 is YYREEE (reference sequence). CDR3 amino acids: CASSLESYEQYF. The CDR3, as DNA: TGTGCCAGCAGCTTGGAGAGCTACGAGCAGTACTTC.

The rearrangement uses TRBV20-1 and TRBJ2-1; 9 bases line up with TRBD2. Germline values: CDR1 DFQATT, CDR2 SNEGSKA (reference sequence). The V segment lost 3 bases and the J segment 10 bases; nucleotides outside the gene matches: 4. The CDR3 runs to 12 residues. CDR3 amino acids: CSARGLAREQFF. CDR3 in DNA: TGCAGTGCTAGGGGACTAGCACGGGAGCAGTTCTTC.

The gene calls are TRBV3-1 and TRBJ2-5; unclear D gene. The germline V gene has CDR1 LGHDT and CDR2 YNNKEL (reference sequence). The V gene lost 0 bases and the J gene lost 2 bases, with 4 bases spanning the gap. The CDR3 consists of 13 residues. The CDR3 DNA sequence: TGTGCCAGCAGCCAAGACGGACAAGAGACCCAGTACTTC. Residues: CASSQDGQETQYF.

The J gene is TRBJ2-4, the V gene TRBV12-3 or TRBV12-4, with D unclear. There are 12 residues in the CDR3. With 8 bases removed from V and 4 bases from J, the gap between germline ends came to 9 bases. CDR3 DNA sequence: TGTGCCAGCGGTAGACTGAAAAACATTCAGTACTTC. Its translation is CASGRLKNIQYF.

The chain has TRBV30 and TRBJ1-4; 7 bases are a match to TRBD1. V was pared by 5 bases and J by 6 bases, with 3 bases of the junction left unmatched. The CDR3 has 12 amino acids. Per germline, CDR1 GTSNPN and CDR2 SVGIG (reference sequence). The CDR3 nucleotides read TGTGCCTGGCAGGGGGTGGATGAAAAACTGTTTTTT. Protein: CAWQGVDEKLFF.

This clonotype showed up just a few times. The chain links TRBV12-3 or TRBV12-4 to TRBJ1-5, with 8 bases that match TRBD1. The CDR3 spans 15 residues. The trim removed 3 bases at V and 2 bases at J, leaving 3 bases unmatched. This CDR3 reads CASSFPGQGNQPQHF. DNA of the CDR3: TGTGCCAGCAGTTTTCCGGGACAGGGCAATCAGCCCCAGCATTTT.